Each of the 12 T cell receptor beta chains below was sequenced from the same sample in a study of cytomegalovirus exposure and HLA in healthy donors. The PCR contained 60 Vbeta and 13 Jbeta primers. TCRdb keeps only in-frame clones here, not all; method: immunoSEQ multiplex PCR. Here the sample spans some 150,000 clones, around 81% being singletons. Sequences were obtained from PBMCs. The source of these receptors is a man aged 45-65 years in good health and CMV-seronegative.

This chain uses TRBV7-9 with TRBJ1-6; possibly TRBD1 for D (6 bases). Trimming left V 5 bases short and J 5 bases short, with 10 bases between. Germline loops: CDR1 SEHNR, CDR2 FQNEAQ (reference sequence). CDR3 length: 14 residues. Written as DNA, the CDR3 is TGTGCCAGCAGCCGCCGGGACAATAATTCACCCCTCCACTTT. Its protein is CASSRRDNNSPLHF.

The V call is TRBV18, the J call TRBJ2-7; 11 nucleotides agree with TRBD1. Germline loops: CDR1 KGHSH, CDR2 LQKENI. V lost 3 bases, J lost 3 bases, and 4 bases stayed unmatched. This CDR3 contains 15 residues. CDR3 in amino acids: CASSPIGTGGYEQYF. The CDR3 DNA follows: TGTGCCAGCTCACCTATCGGGACAGGGGGCTACGAGCAGTACTTC.

V usage is TRBV28 and J usage is TRBJ2-1, with TRBD1 as a possible D gene (5 bases). The V end was cut by 3 bases, the J end by 9 bases, with 12 bases between. CDR1 is MDHEN and CDR2 is SYDVKM in the germline V gene. The length of the CDR3 is 13 residues. In DNA, the CDR3 is TGTGCCAGCAGTTTTTCAGGGTTGAGTGAGCAGTTCTTC. This encodes CASSFSGLSEQFF.

In its sample, this clone was seen once. V is TRBV27 and J is TRBJ1-2, with TRBD1 matching over 7 bases. The junction had 5 bases not matched to a gene; V was cut back by 6 bases and J by 4 bases. This CDR3 has 13 amino acids. CDR1 and CDR2 from the germline V gene are MNHEY and SMNVEV (reference sequence). Here the CDR3 reads CASRPAGGYGYTF. The CDR3 coding sequence is TGTGCCAGCAGGCCAGCAGGGGGCTATGGCTACACCTTC.

The V call is TRBV11-2, the J call TRBJ2-3; 11 bases align to TRBD2. This CDR3 region has 16 residues. The germline gives CDR1 SGHAT, CDR2 FQNNGV. Trimming took 5 bases from V and 6 from J; bases not matched to a gene: 10. The chain's CDR3 is CASSLSSGRPVDTQYF. CDR3 bases: TGTGCCAGCAGCCTCTCTAGCGGGAGGCCCGTCGATACGCAGTATTTT.

This clone was observed a few times. The chain uses TRBV7-2 and TRBJ1-2; a weak D match, TRBD1 (6 bases). CDR3 size: 14 residues. Looked up from germline, CDR1 is SGHTA and CDR2 is FQGNSA. Trimming took 5 bases from V and 2 from J, leaving 12 bases between them. CDR3 in amino acids: CASSTGHRNYGYTF. The CDR3 region has the DNA TGTGCCAGCAGCACGGGACATAGAAACTATGGCTACACCTTC.

The chain recombines TRBV27 with TRBJ1-2; D ambiguous. The CDR3 covers 14 residues. Germline V CDR1 and CDR2: MNHEY, SMNVEV (reference sequence). With 0 bases removed from V and 4 bases from J, the gap between germline ends came to 9 bases. The CDR3 protein is CASSLSAGFYGYTF. Here the CDR3 DNA reads TGTGCCAGCAGTTTATCGGCGGGGTTCTATGGCTACACCTTC.

This clone was seen only a few times. The V gene is TRBV6-1, the J gene TRBJ2-7; 7 nucleotides align to TRBD2. CDR1 is MNHNS, CDR2 SASEGT, per germline. The CDR3 is 14 amino acids. V was clipped by 5 bases and J by 0 bases; unmatched bases: 4. The CDR3 sequence: CASSRTRGSYEQYF. CDR3 nucleotide sequence: TGTGCCAGCAGTAGGACTAGAGGCTCCTACGAGCAGTACTTC.

This sequence joins TRBV28 and TRBJ2-7; 7 bases agree with TRBD1. Germline CDR1 MDHEN, CDR2 SYDVKM. This CDR3 spans 15 amino acids. The junction had 13 bases not matched to a gene; V was cut back by 5 bases and J by 6 bases. CDR3 bases: TGTGCCAGCAGTACCTCGGGAAGGGGGCAGGCCGAGCAGTACTTC. Its translation is CASSTSGRGQAEQYF.

The chain uses TRBV5-1 and TRBJ2-2, with 8 bases fitting TRBD1. CDR1 and CDR2 from the germline V gene are SGHRS and YFSETQ. The trim removed 3 bases at V and 0 bases at J, leaving 4 bases unmatched. This CDR3 contains 16 residues. The CDR3 DNA reads TGCGCCAGCAGCTCGTTGACAGGGGCGAACACCGGGGAGCTGTTTTTT. Its translation is CASSSLTGANTGELFF. Variable domain in full (rest from reference TRBV5-1 and TRBJ2-2): KAGVTQTPRYLIKTRGQQVTLSCSPISGHRSVSWYQQTPGQGLQFLFEYFSETQRNKGNFPGRFSGRQFSNSRSEMNVSTLELGDSALYLCASSSLTGANTGELFFGEGSRLTVL.

This clone was seen more than once but under ten times. This chain joins TRBV6-1 and TRBJ2-7, with 12 bases aligning to TRBD2. The CDR3 sequence is 16 residues long. V dropped 4 bases and J dropped 3; count of bases not matched to a gene: 7. Germline loops: CDR1 MNHNS, CDR2 SASEGT. The CDR3 is CASSARGLAGSYEQYF. The DNA for the CDR3 is TGTGCCAGCAGTGCTAGGGGACTAGCGGGTAGCTACGAGCAGTACTTC.

The chain employs TRBV30 and TRBJ2-2; 9 positions agree with TRBD2. V shed 4 bases and J 6 bases; nucleotides not matched to a gene: 6. Germline V gene data show CDR1 as GTSNPN and CDR2 as SVGIG (reference sequence). This CDR3 has 14 amino acids. The CDR3 DNA sequence: TGTGCCTGGACTAGCGGGATGTCATCCGGGGAGCTGTTTTTT. Amino acid sequence: CAWTSGMSSGELFF.